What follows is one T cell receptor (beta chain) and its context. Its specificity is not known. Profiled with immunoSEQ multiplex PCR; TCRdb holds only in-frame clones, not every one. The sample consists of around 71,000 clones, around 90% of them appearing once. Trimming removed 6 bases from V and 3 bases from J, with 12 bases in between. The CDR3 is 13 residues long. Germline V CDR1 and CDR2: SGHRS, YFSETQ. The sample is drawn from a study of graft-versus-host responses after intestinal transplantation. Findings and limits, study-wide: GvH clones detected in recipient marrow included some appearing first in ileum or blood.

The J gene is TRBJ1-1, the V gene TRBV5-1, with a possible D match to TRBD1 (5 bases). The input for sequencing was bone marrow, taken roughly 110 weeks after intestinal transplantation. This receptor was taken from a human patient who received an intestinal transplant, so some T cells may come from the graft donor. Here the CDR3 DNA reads TGCGCCAGCAAATTGGGACCTGACACTGAAGCTTTCTTT. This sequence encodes CASKLGPDTEAFF.